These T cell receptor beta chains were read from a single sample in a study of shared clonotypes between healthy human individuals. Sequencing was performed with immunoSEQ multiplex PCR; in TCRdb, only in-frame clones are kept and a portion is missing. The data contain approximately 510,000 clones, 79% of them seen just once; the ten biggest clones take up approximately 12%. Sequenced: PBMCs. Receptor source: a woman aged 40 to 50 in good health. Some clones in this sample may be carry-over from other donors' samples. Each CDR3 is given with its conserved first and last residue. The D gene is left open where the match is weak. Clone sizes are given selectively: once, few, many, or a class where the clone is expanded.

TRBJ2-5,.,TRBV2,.,TGTGCCAGCAGTGAAGGCCAGGGCGGGGAGACCCAGTACTTC,CASSEGQGGETQYF
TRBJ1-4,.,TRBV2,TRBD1,TGTGCCAGCAGTGAGCGGTCGACAGGGGCTAATGAAAAACTGTTTTTT,CASSERSTGANEKLFF
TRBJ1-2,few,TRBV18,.,TGTGCCAGCTCAACCAGCGCGGAAAGCTACACCTTC,CASSTSAESYTF
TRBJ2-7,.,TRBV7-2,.,TGTGCCAGCAGCGGAGCCGGGACCTACGAGCAGTACTTC,CASSGAGTYEQYF
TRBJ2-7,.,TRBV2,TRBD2,TGTGCCAGCACCGAAGGACTAGCCGCCACCTACGAGCAGTACTTC,CASTEGLAATYEQYF
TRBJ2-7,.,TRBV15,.,TGTGCCACCAGCAGAGATATGGGTGGGATAGCGCCCTACGAGCAGTACTTC,CATSRDMGGIAPYEQYF
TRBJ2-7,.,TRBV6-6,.,TGTGCCAGCAGTATGCTCTCCTACGAGCAGTACTTC,CASSMLSYEQYF
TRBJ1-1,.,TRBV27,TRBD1,TGTGCCAGCAGTTTTCTGGCAGACAGGGGGCGAGGTGAAGCTTTCTTT,CASSFLADRGRGEAFF
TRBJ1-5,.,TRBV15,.,TGTGCCACCAGCAGAGATAAGGGCCTTCAGCCCCAGCATTTT,CATSRDKGLQPQHF
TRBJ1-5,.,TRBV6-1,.,TGTGCCAGCAGTGATCCATCATCAGGGTGGAGCAATCAGCCCCAGCATTTT,CASSDPSSGWSNQPQHF
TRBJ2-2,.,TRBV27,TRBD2,TGTGCCAGCAGTTTGGCTAGCGGGATAACCGGGGAGCTGTTTTTT,CASSLASGITGELFF
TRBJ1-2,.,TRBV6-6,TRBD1,TGTGCCAGCAGTGACGACAGGGCTGGAGCCTATGGCTACACCTTC,CASSDDRAGAYGYTF
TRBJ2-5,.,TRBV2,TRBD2,TGTGCCAGCAAGATTACTAGCGGGAGGGCCGGGCAAGAGACCCAGTACTTC,CASKITSGRAGQETQYF
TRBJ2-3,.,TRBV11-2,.,TGTGCCAGCAGCTTAGTGGCGTGGGGGAGCACGGATACGCAGTATTTT,CASSLVAWGSTDTQYF
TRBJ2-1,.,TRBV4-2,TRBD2,TGTGCCAGCAGCAAAGGAACTAGCGATTACAATGAGCAGTTCTTC,CASSKGTSDYNEQFF
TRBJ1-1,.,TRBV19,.,TGTGCCAGTAGTATTTCGAATCGGGACACTGAAGCTTTCTTT,CASSISNRDTEAFF
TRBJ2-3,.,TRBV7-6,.,TGTGCCAGCAGCTTAGCGCGAGAAGATACGCAGTATTTT,CASSLAREDTQYF
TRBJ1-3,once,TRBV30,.,TGTGCCGGACTCAGACACAGGGACGGAAACACCATATATTTT,CAGLRHRDGNTIYF
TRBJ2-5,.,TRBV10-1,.,TGCGCCATCTTCAACAGGGACATACAAGAGACCCAGTACTTC,CAIFNRDIQETQYF
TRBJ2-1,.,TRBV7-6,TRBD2,TGTGCCAGCAGCTTACGACCACCGGGACTAGTTGACAATGAGCAGTTCTTC,CASSLRPPGLVDNEQFF
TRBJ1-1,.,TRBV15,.,TGTGCCACAGGGGATGCGACTGAAGCTTTCTTT,CATGDATEAFF
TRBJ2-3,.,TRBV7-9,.,TGTGCCAGCAGCGGAGGGGCTGGCACAGATACGCAGTATTTT,CASSGGAGTDTQYF
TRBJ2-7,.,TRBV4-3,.,TGCGCCAGCAGCCCTAGTTGGGGAAACTCCTACGAGCAGTACTTC,CASSPSWGNSYEQYF